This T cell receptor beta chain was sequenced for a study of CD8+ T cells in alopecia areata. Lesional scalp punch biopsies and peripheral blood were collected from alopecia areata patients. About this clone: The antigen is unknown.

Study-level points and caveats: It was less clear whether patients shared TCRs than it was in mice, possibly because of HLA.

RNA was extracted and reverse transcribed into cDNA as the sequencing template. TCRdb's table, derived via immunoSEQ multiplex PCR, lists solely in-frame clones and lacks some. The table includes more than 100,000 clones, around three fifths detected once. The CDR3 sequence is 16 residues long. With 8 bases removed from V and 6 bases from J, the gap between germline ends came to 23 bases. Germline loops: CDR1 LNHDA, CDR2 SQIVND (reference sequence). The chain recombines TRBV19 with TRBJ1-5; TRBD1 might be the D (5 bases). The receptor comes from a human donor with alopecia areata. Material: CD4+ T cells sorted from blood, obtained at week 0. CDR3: CASGFGHLVVAQPQHF. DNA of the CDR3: TGTGCCAGTGGGTTCGGACACCTCGTAGTCGCTCAGCCCCAGCATTTT.